This T cell receptor beta chain appears in the sequencing data of a study of blood T cell repertoires in COVID-19. As for the study in general: COVID-19 samples, acute and convalescent, were from the United States, Italy and Spain. In each case, the material was cDNA or gDNA derived from T cells, B-cell-depleted T cells, or PBMCs.

In the source study's methods: Amplification of reference gene primers provided the estimated nucleated cell counts. Profiled with immunoSEQ multiplex PCR; TCRdb holds only in-frame clones, not every one. V and J calls and clone size follow that table, whereas D and trimming were derived from the DNA. Here the sample spans a few hundred thousand clones, approximately 89% being singletons. The CDR3 has 15 residues. Trimming at V came to 3 bases and at J to 7 bases, leaving 8 bases not matched to a gene. Germline values: CDR1 LNHDA, CDR2 SQIVND (reference sequence). The gene calls are TRBV19 and TRBJ1-5, with 8 bases identical to TRBD1. This TCR was sampled from a woman aged 55-75 years with acute or convalescent COVID-19. Sequencing was done on a sample of peripheral blood. Here the CDR3 DNA reads TGTGCCAGTAGTATGGACAGGGCCCTCTTCCAGCCCCAGCATTTT. It yields the protein CASSMDRALFQPQHF.